The subject of this entry is one T cell receptor (beta chain). Its antigen is not identified. TCRdb redid the calling of the 5' RACE reads with MiXCR, one entry per CDR3 protein. Of around 41,000 distinct CDR3 sequences listed, under 7.5% were seen once; the top ten hold 43%. These data are taken from a study of spatial heterogeneity in lung cancer. Overall study context: Alpha-chain sequences were consistently detected less often than beta-chain sequences. More than nine raw reads, on average, carried each unique TCR and UMI combination.

V shed 5 bases and J shed 4 bases, with 5 bases lying between them. This CDR3 contains 11 residues. From germline, CDR1 is MNHEY and CDR2 SVGEGT. Regarding the study as a whole: TCRs found ubiquitously expanded in tumor appeared in blood more at resection than at follow-up.

Time point given: sample taken at primary tumor resection. Patients with untreated early-stage non-small cell lung cancer, numbering 72, were the donors. The V call is TRBV6-2 or TRBV6-3, the J call TRBJ2-5; D is uncertain. This receptor was obtained from a female donor with early-stage non-small cell lung cancer. This sample comprised PBMCs, obtained at surgery. CDR3 DNA: TGTGCCAGCAGTCACGGAGAGACCCAGTACTTC. Translation gives CASSHGETQYF.